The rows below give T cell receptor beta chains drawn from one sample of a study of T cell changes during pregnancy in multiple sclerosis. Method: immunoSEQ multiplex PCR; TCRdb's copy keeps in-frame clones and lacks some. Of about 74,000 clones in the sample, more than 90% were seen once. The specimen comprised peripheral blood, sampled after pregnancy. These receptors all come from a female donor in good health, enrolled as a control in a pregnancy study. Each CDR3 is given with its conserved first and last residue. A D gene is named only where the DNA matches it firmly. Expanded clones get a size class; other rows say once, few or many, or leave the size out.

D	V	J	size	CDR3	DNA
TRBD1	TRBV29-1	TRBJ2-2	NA	CSARTGTGELFF	TGCAGCGCCCGGACAGGCACCGGGGAGCTGTTTTTT
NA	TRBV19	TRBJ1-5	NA	CASSIFDSHNQPQHF	TGTGCCAGTAGCATCTTCGACAGCCACAATCAGCCCCAGCATTTT
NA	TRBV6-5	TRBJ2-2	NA	CATYRSGSPGELFF	TGTGCCACCTACAGGTCCGGTTCCCCCGGGGAGCTGTTTTTT
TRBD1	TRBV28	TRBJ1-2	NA	CASSTSGGAESGYTF	TGTGCCAGCAGTACCTCAGGGGGCGCAGAAAGTGGCTACACCTTC
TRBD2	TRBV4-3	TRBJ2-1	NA	CASSQMGLAGVISYNEQFF	TGCGCCAGCAGCCAAATGGGGCTAGCGGGAGTGATCTCCTACAATGAGCAGTTCTTC
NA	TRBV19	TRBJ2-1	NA	CASSYRGPYNEQFF	TGTGCCAGTAGTTATAGAGGCCCCTACAATGAGCAGTTCTTC
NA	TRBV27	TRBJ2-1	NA	CASSGGGRREQFF	TGTGCCAGCAGTGGAGGTGGACGGAGAGAGCAGTTCTTC
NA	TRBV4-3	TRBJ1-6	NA	CASSPSMGGSPLHF	TGCGCCAGCAGCCCCTCAATGGGAGGCTCACCCCTCCACTTT
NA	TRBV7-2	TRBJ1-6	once	CASSLVGVAWSPLHF	TGTGCCAGCAGCTTAGTCGGGGTTGCTTGGTCACCCCTCCACTTT
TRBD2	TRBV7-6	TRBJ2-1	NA	CASSARAGGPSNEQFF	TGTGCCAGCAGCGCGCGAGCGGGAGGGCCTAGCAATGAGCAGTTCTTC